These T cell receptor beta chains were read from a single sample in a study of shared clonotypes between healthy human individuals. The repertoire was sequenced with immunoSEQ multiplex PCR; TCRdb's copy has only in-frame clones and lacks some. The sample holds approximately 1.5 million clones, less than 99% seen once. Sequences were obtained from naive CD4+ T cells sorted from blood. These receptors came from a man aged 25 to 40 in good health. The CDR3 runs from the conserved cysteine through the conserved F or W. Each record gives: CDR3 protein, CDR3 DNA, V gene, D gene, J gene, clone size. D genes are given only for firm matches. Clone size, where shown, is once, few, many, or a class for clones that have expanded.

CDR3 protein: CASSLAAGEDYEQYF
CDR3 DNA: TGCGCCAGCAGCTTGGCAGCGGGAGAGGACTACGAGCAGTACTTC
V gene: TRBV5-1
D gene: TRBD2
J gene: TRBJ2-7
clone size: NA

CDR3 protein: CASSRGKREGHNEQFF
CDR3 DNA: TGTGCCAGCAGCCGGGGGAAGCGGGAGGGCCACAATGAGCAGTTCTTC
V gene: TRBV5-4
D gene: TRBD2
J gene: TRBJ2-1
clone size: NA

CDR3 protein: CASSLDWRGTKNIQYF
CDR3 DNA: TGCGCCAGCAGCTTGGATTGGAGGGGGACCAAAAACATTCAGTACTTC
V gene: TRBV5-1
D gene: NA
J gene: TRBJ2-4
clone size: NA

CDR3 protein: CASSLGVSSASTDTQYF
CDR3 DNA: TGCGCCAGCAGCTTGGGCGTCAGTAGTGCTAGCACAGATACGCAGTATTTT
V gene: TRBV5-1
D gene: NA
J gene: TRBJ2-3
clone size: NA

CDR3 protein: CSVEDGQGAGGYTF
CDR3 DNA: TGCAGCGTTGAAGACGGACAGGGGGCTGGAGGCTACACCTTC
V gene: TRBV29-1
D gene: TRBD1
J gene: TRBJ1-2
clone size: NA

CDR3 protein: CASSQTYRSYEQYF
CDR3 DNA: TGCGCCAGCAGTCAAACCTACAGGTCCTACGAGCAGTACTTC
V gene: TRBV23-1
D gene: NA
J gene: TRBJ2-7
clone size: NA

CDR3 protein: CASSVGPLGGTDTQYF
CDR3 DNA: TGTGCCAGCAGCGTAGGCCCCTTGGGGGGCACAGATACGCAGTATTTT
V gene: TRBV9
D gene: NA
J gene: TRBJ2-3
clone size: NA

CDR3 protein: CASGGGTSTDTQYF
CDR3 DNA: TGTGCCAGCGGAGGAGGGACTAGCACAGATACGCAGTATTTT
V gene: TRBV9
D gene: NA
J gene: TRBJ2-3
clone size: NA

CDR3 protein: CASSPRTGVNRGEQFF
CDR3 DNA: TGTGCCAGCAGTCCGCGGACAGGGGTTAATCGGGGCGAGCAGTTCTTC
V gene: TRBV2
D gene: TRBD1
J gene: TRBJ2-1
clone size: NA

CDR3 protein: CASSELEGSEAFF
CDR3 DNA: TGTGCCAGCAGTGAATTGGAGGGTTCTGAAGCTTTCTTT
V gene: TRBV25-1
D gene: NA
J gene: TRBJ1-1
clone size: NA

CDR3 protein: CAWSQSWETQYF
CDR3 DNA: TGTGCCTGGAGTCAGTCCTGGGAGACCCAGTACTTC
V gene: TRBV30
D gene: NA
J gene: TRBJ2-5
clone size: once

CDR3 protein: CASRGGEETQYF
CDR3 DNA: TGTGCCAGCAGGGGGGGGGAAGAGACCCAGTACTTC
V gene: TRBV7-6
D gene: TRBD2
J gene: TRBJ2-5
clone size: NA

CDR3 protein: CATSRDFQPQHF
CDR3 DNA: TGTGCCACCAGCAGAGATTTTCAGCCCCAGCATTTT
V gene: TRBV15
D gene: NA
J gene: TRBJ1-5
clone size: NA

CDR3 protein: CASSSGWGGHEQFF
CDR3 DNA: TGTGCCAGCTCTAGCGGGTGGGGGGGCCATGAGCAGTTCTTC
V gene: TRBV6-5
D gene: TRBD2
J gene: TRBJ2-1
clone size: NA

CDR3 protein: CAISGLASTGELFF
CDR3 DNA: TGTGCCATCAGCGGACTAGCCAGTACCGGGGAGCTGTTTTTT
V gene: TRBV10-3
D gene: TRBD2
J gene: TRBJ2-2
clone size: NA

CDR3 protein: CASRPTGSGANVLTF
CDR3 DNA: TGCGCCAGCAGACCCACTGGTTCTGGGGCCAACGTCCTGACTTTC
V gene: TRBV5-1
D gene: NA
J gene: TRBJ2-6
clone size: NA

CDR3 protein: CASSPRGRGGTDTQYF
CDR3 DNA: TGTGCCAGTAGTCCCCGAGGGAGGGGCGGCACAGATACGCAGTATTTT
V gene: TRBV19
D gene: TRBD2
J gene: TRBJ2-3
clone size: NA

CDR3 protein: CASSFSLAYLNTEAFF
CDR3 DNA: TGTGCCAGCAGCTTTTCGTTAGCGTATTTGAACACTGAAGCTTTCTTT
V gene: TRBV7-8
D gene: NA
J gene: TRBJ1-1
clone size: once

CDR3 protein: CAWGHRGNQPQHF
CDR3 DNA: TGTGCCTGGGGCCACAGGGGCAATCAGCCCCAGCATTTT
V gene: TRBV30
D gene: NA
J gene: TRBJ1-5
clone size: NA

CDR3 protein: CASSVALAGGRTGELFF
CDR3 DNA: TGTGCCAGCAGCGTAGCCTTAGCGGGAGGGCGGACCGGGGAGCTGTTTTTT
V gene: TRBV9
D gene: TRBD2
J gene: TRBJ2-2
clone size: NA

CDR3 protein: CASSSWKGAETQYF
CDR3 DNA: TGCGCCAGCAGCTCGTGGAAGGGAGCAGAGACCCAGTACTTC
V gene: TRBV5-1
D gene: NA
J gene: TRBJ2-5
clone size: NA

CDR3 protein: CASSTTTRAFF
CDR3 DNA: TGTGCCAGCAGTACGACTACACGGGCTTTCTTT
V gene: TRBV25-1
D gene: NA
J gene: TRBJ1-1
clone size: NA

CDR3 protein: CASSLAKTSYNEQFF
CDR3 DNA: TGCGCCAGCAGCTTGGCCAAGACCTCCTACAATGAGCAGTTCTTC
V gene: TRBV5-1
D gene: NA
J gene: TRBJ2-1
clone size: NA

CDR3 protein: CASSRDSSYNEQFF
CDR3 DNA: TGCGCCAGCAGTAGGGACAGTTCCTACAATGAGCAGTTCTTC
V gene: TRBV10-1
D gene: TRBD1
J gene: TRBJ2-1
clone size: NA

CDR3 protein: CSVGGGGGYTF
CDR3 DNA: TGCAGCGTTGGAGGGGGCGGTGGCTACACCTTC
V gene: TRBV29-1
D gene: TRBD1
J gene: TRBJ1-2
clone size: NA

CDR3 protein: CASSNAGGYTGELFF
CDR3 DNA: TGTGCCAGCAGCAATGCAGGGGGTTATACCGGGGAGCTGTTTTTT
V gene: TRBV9
D gene: TRBD1
J gene: TRBJ2-2
clone size: NA

CDR3 protein: CAISGTGGVYGYTF
CDR3 DNA: TGTGCCATCAGTGGGACAGGGGGCGTCTATGGCTACACCTTC
V gene: TRBV10-3
D gene: TRBD1
J gene: TRBJ1-2
clone size: NA